A selection of T cell receptor beta chains follows, all from one sample in a study of post-analysis software for immune sequencing data. TCRdb processed the PCR reads anew with MiXCR; each CDR3 protein has one entry. The profile shows roughly 800,000 distinct CDR3 sequences, roughly 50% of them singletons. The sequenced sample consisted of blood. The receptor source for this set is a girl aged 10-17 years with multiple sclerosis. The CDR3 runs from the conserved cysteine through the conserved F or W. D genes are given only for firm matches. Some rows mark clone size as missing; the rest say once, few, many or name a class of expanded clone.

j_call: TRBJ2-7; clone_size: few; v_call: TRBV6-5; cdr3_length: 15; d_call: TRBD2; cdr3_nt: TGTGCCAGCAGTACCCCGGGACTAGCGGGGATACAGCAGTACTTC; cdr3_aa: CASSTPGLAGIQQYF
j_call: TRBJ2-7; clone_size: few; v_call: TRBV12-3/TRBV12-4; cdr3_length: 15; d_call: -; cdr3_nt: TGTGCCAGCAGTTTATACGGGACCAGCTCCTACGAGCAGTACTTC; cdr3_aa: CASSLYGTSSYEQYF
j_call: TRBJ2-7; clone_size: -; v_call: TRBV15; cdr3_length: 13; d_call: TRBD1; cdr3_nt: TGTGCCACCAGTTTGACAGGGTTGCACGAGCAGTACTTC; cdr3_aa: CATSLTGLHEQYF
j_call: TRBJ2-7; clone_size: -; v_call: TRBV6-2/TRBV6-3; cdr3_length: 13; d_call: -; cdr3_nt: TGTGCCAGCAAGGCTAGCTCCCACTGCGAGCAGTACTTC; cdr3_aa: CASKASSHCEQYF
j_call: TRBJ2-1; clone_size: few; v_call: TRBV7-3; cdr3_length: 14; d_call: -; cdr3_nt: TGTGCCAGCAGCTTAAATTGGTTTCAGGATGAGCAGTTCTTC; cdr3_aa: CASSLNWFQDEQFF
j_call: TRBJ2-5; clone_size: -; v_call: TRBV4-2; cdr3_length: 17; d_call: TRBD2; cdr3_nt: TGTGCCAGCAGCCAAGATGAAGCGGGGCTCCTCGGTAGGACCCAGTACTTC; cdr3_aa: CASSQDEAGLLGRTQYF
j_call: TRBJ2-5; clone_size: -; v_call: TRBV11-1; cdr3_length: 16; d_call: TRBD2; cdr3_nt: TGTGCCAGCAGCTTCGGCGGGAGTTTAGTGGGGGAGACCCAGTACTTC; cdr3_aa: CASSFGGSLVGETQYF
j_call: TRBJ2-3; clone_size: -; v_call: TRBV3-1; cdr3_length: 16; d_call: -; cdr3_nt: TGTGCCAGCAGCCAAGACCCCTTGGCGGTCCCCGATACGCAGTATTTT; cdr3_aa: CASSQDPLAVPDTQYF
j_call: TRBJ2-5; clone_size: few; v_call: TRBV5-1; cdr3_length: 15; d_call: -; cdr3_nt: TGCGCCAGCAGCCTCCGGGACCCGTACCAAGAGACCCAGTACTTC; cdr3_aa: CASSLRDPYQETQYF
j_call: TRBJ2-1; clone_size: once; v_call: TRBV5-5; cdr3_length: 15; d_call: TRBD2; cdr3_nt: TGTGCCAGCAGAAAAGCGGGAGTATCCTACAATGAGCAGTTCTTC; cdr3_aa: CASRKAGVSYNEQFF
j_call: TRBJ2-7; clone_size: few; v_call: TRBV4-3; cdr3_length: 16; d_call: TRBD2; cdr3_nt: TGCGCCAGCAGCCAAGATCTGACTAGCGGAGACTACGAGCAGTACTTC; cdr3_aa: CASSQDLTSGDYEQYF
j_call: TRBJ2-7; clone_size: -; v_call: TRBV29-1; cdr3_length: 13; d_call: -; cdr3_nt: TGCAGCGTTTTAGGGGACACGCGATACGAGCAGTACTTC; cdr3_aa: CSVLGDTRYEQYF
j_call: TRBJ2-7; clone_size: -; v_call: TRBV4-2; cdr3_length: 13; d_call: -; cdr3_nt: TGTGCCAGCAGCCAAGGGGGGACAAACGAGCAGTACTTC; cdr3_aa: CASSQGGTNEQYF
j_call: TRBJ2-1; clone_size: -; v_call: TRBV7-2; cdr3_length: 14; d_call: -; cdr3_nt: TGTGCCAGCAGCTTGGAAAGTTTAGTAGGTGAGCAGTTCTTC; cdr3_aa: CASSLESLVGEQFF
j_call: TRBJ1-5; clone_size: -; v_call: TRBV12-3/TRBV12-4; cdr3_length: 13; d_call: -; cdr3_nt: TGTGCCAGCAGGATAGGAAGCAATCAGCCCCAGCATTTT; cdr3_aa: CASRIGSNQPQHF
j_call: TRBJ2-5; clone_size: -; v_call: TRBV11-2; cdr3_length: 15; d_call: TRBD2; cdr3_nt: TGTGCCAGCAGCTTAGATTTTAGCGGGAGGGATGAGCAGTACTTC; cdr3_aa: CASSLDFSGRDEQYF
j_call: TRBJ1-6; clone_size: -; v_call: TRBV28; cdr3_length: 12; d_call: -; cdr3_nt: TGTGCCAGCACCCGTTATAATTCACCCCTCCACTTT; cdr3_aa: CASTRYNSPLHF